This is a list of T cell receptor beta chains from one sample in a study of T cells in Graves' hyperthyroidism and ophthalmopathy. TCRdb called the multiplex PCR reads again in MiXCR, with one record for every CDR3 protein. This sample carries about 660,000 distinct CDR3 sequences, over 40% of them seen once, and the ten largest clones take approximately 7.2%. Sequencing was performed on peripheral blood or thyroid tissue (not recorded which). Receptors originate from an adult man with Graves' disease, either hyperthyroidism or ophthalmopathy (not recorded which). The CDR3 runs from the conserved cysteine through the conserved F or W. A D gene is named only where the DNA matches it firmly. Expanded clones are given a class, and other clones once, few, many or no size at all.

clone_size j_call d_call v_call cdr3_aa cdr3_nt
NA TRBJ2-6 NA TRBV10-3 CASSYSNRGAGANVLTF TGTGCCAGCAGTTACTCGAATAGAGGGGCTGGGGCCAACGTCCTGACTTTC
NA TRBJ1-3 TRBD1 TRBV2 CASSVSQGQGAHSGNTIYF TGTGCCAGCAGTGTATCCCAGGGACAGGGGGCCCACTCTGGAAACACCATATATTTT
NA TRBJ1-2 NA TRBV6-1 CASTVSFPDGYTF TGTGCCAGCACGGTCAGTTTTCCTGATGGCTACACCTTC
many TRBJ1-6 NA TRBV7-2 CASSPRSGDHNSPLHF TGTGCCAGCAGCCCCCGCAGTGGGGACCATAATTCACCCCTCCACTTT
NA TRBJ2-5 TRBD1 TRBV2 CASRPGTGVFAQETQYF TGTGCCAGCAGACCCGGGACAGGGGTATTCGCGCAAGAGACCCAGTACTTC
many TRBJ2-7 TRBD2 TRBV7-6 CASSLAPSGPSYEQYF TGTGCCAGCAGCTTAGCCCCTAGCGGGCCTTCCTACGAGCAGTACTTC
few TRBJ1-2 NA TRBV6-5 CASSYSTATAGYTF TGTGCCAGCAGTTACTCCACCGCGACAGCCGGCTACACCTTC
NA TRBJ1-6 TRBD1 TRBV5-4 CASSPGQGTDSPLHF TGTGCCAGCAGCCCAGGACAGGGGACGGATTCACCCCTCCACTTT
once TRBJ1-5 TRBD1 TRBV10-3 CAISESGTGNSNQPQHF TGTGCCATCAGTGAGTCAGGGACAGGGAATAGCAATCAGCCCCAGCATTTT
NA TRBJ2-5 TRBD2 TRBV12-3/TRBV12-4 CASGLVAGVRLAGGSQETQYF TGTGCTAGTGGTTTGGTTGCCGGGGTGCGGCTAGCGGGAGGCAGCCAAGAGACCCAGTACTTC
NA TRBJ1-5 NA TRBV7-8 CASSFDQNQPQHF TGTGCCAGCAGCTTTGACCAGAATCAGCCCCAGCATTTT
NA TRBJ1-3 TRBD1 TRBV6-1 CASRSDRGSGNTIYF TGTGCCAGCAGGAGCGACAGGGGCTCTGGAAACACCATATATTTT
few TRBJ1-2 TRBD1 TRBV7-9 CASSESTGGYGYTF TGTGCCAGCAGTGAATCGACAGGGGGCTATGGCTACACCTTC
few TRBJ2-7 NA TRBV13 CASSWEGRPEQYF TGTGCCAGCAGTTGGGAAGGAAGACCCGAGCAGTACTTC
NA TRBJ1-5 NA TRBV10-3 CAISGRRQGNQPQHF TGTGCCATCAGTGGGAGGCGGCAGGGCAATCAGCCCCAGCATTTT
NA TRBJ2-2 NA TRBV19 CASAPALGTGELFF TGTGCCAGTGCCCCTGCCCTAGGGACCGGGGAGCTGTTTTTT
few TRBJ1-2 NA TRBV29-1 CSVRDGNYGYTF TGCAGCGTTAGGGACGGCAACTATGGCTACACCTTC
few TRBJ1-6 TRBD1 TRBV5-4 CASSLVTGTGNSPLHF TGTGCCAGCAGCTTGGTTACCGGGACAGGCAATTCACCCCTCCACTTT
NA TRBJ2-7 TRBD1 TRBV4-1 CASSPQQGITYEQYF TGCGCCAGCAGCCCTCAACAGGGGATAACCTACGAGCAGTACTTC
NA TRBJ2-2 TRBD1 TRBV7-8 CASSTGDRFTGELFF TGTGCCAGCAGCACAGGGGACAGATTCACCGGGGAGCTGTTTTTT
NA TRBJ2-7 NA TRBV20-1 CSARGSPRGPFDYEQYF TGCAGTGCTAGAGGCTCGCCCCGGGGGCCCTTCGACTACGAGCAGTACTTC
NA TRBJ2-7 TRBD1 TRBV20-1 CSARPVGTGDAYEQYF TGCAGTGCTAGACCTGTTGGGACAGGGGATGCCTACGAGCAGTACTTC
NA TRBJ2-7 NA TRBV5-6 CASSKPRSSRHVYEQYF TGTGCCAGCAGCAAACCCCGGTCCTCCCGCCACGTCTACGAGCAGTACTTC
once TRBJ1-6 NA TRBV24-1 CATSEYAVNSPLHF TGTGCCACCAGTGAATACGCAGTTAATTCACCCCTCCACTTT
few TRBJ1-5 NA TRBV6-6 CASSRASQPQHF TGTGCCAGCAGTAGGGCGAGTCAGCCCCAGCATTTT
NA TRBJ1-3 NA TRBV4-1 CASSRSQGPPGNTIYF TGCGCCAGCAGCCGATCCCAGGGGCCCCCTGGAAACACCATATATTTT
NA TRBJ1-1 NA TRBV15 CATSSDGQNTEAFF TGTGCCACCAGCAGCGACGGACAGAACACTGAAGCTTTCTTT
NA TRBJ1-4 TRBD1 TRBV5-1 CASSPTQGATNEKLFF TGCGCCAGCAGCCCAACGCAGGGGGCAACTAATGAAAAACTGTTTTTT
NA TRBJ1-3 NA TRBV10-3 CATSGQSNTIYF TGTGCCACCTCGGGACAATCGAACACCATATATTTT
many TRBJ1-2 TRBD1 TRBV24-1 CATSARTGDASGYTF TGTGCCACCAGTGCCCGAACAGGGGATGCGAGTGGCTACACCTTC
NA TRBJ1-2 NA TRBV15 CATSRATTDGKYGYTF TGTGCCACCAGCAGAGCCACGACGGACGGCAAGTATGGCTACACCTTC
many TRBJ1-2 TRBD1 TRBV5-6 CASSEGQLGGYTF TGTGCCAGCAGCGAGGGACAGTTAGGTGGCTACACCTTC
NA TRBJ2-5 TRBD2 TRBV6-5 CASSLILPSGAAETQYF TGTGCCAGCAGTTTAATTTTGCCTAGCGGGGCGGCTGAGACCCAGTACTTC
NA TRBJ2-2 NA TRBV7-6 CASSHAPLRAGGELFF TGTGCCAGCAGCCATGCACCCCTACGGGCGGGGGGGGAGCTGTTTTTT
few TRBJ2-2 TRBD1 TRBV20-1 CSAVSVGGRDTGELFF TGCAGTGCTGTATCAGTAGGGGGCAGGGACACCGGGGAGCTGTTTTTT
NA TRBJ1-1 TRBD1 TRBV5-1 CASSLGEDRAHEAFF TGCGCCAGCAGCTTGGGGGAAGACAGGGCCCATGAAGCTTTCTTT
many TRBJ1-1 NA TRBV10-3 CAISNWVLAPEAFF TGTGCCATCAGTAACTGGGTCTTGGCACCTGAAGCTTTCTTT
many TRBJ1-4 NA TRBV29-1 CSASPSNEKLFF TGCAGCGCCAGCCCAAGTAATGAAAAACTGTTTTTT
NA TRBJ1-4 NA TRBV2 CASSYRVYEKLFF TGTGCCAGCAGTTACAGGGTGTATGAAAAACTGTTTTTT
NA TRBJ1-1 NA TRBV20-1 CSARETGTLSGAFF TGCAGTGCTAGAGAGACCGGGACATTAAGTGGGGCTTTCTTT
NA TRBJ1-5 TRBD1 TRBV10-3 CTSGTGGNQPQHF TGTACGTCTGGGACAGGGGGCAATCAGCCCCAGCATTTT
NA TRBJ2-5 TRBD2 TRBV7-9 CASTLGGKETQYF TGTGCCAGCACCTTGGGGGGGAAAGAGACCCAGTACTTC
few TRBJ1-2 NA TRBV9 CASSQAGQGLGYTF TGTGCCAGCAGCCAAGCAGGGCAGGGACTTGGCTACACCTTC
many TRBJ2-7 TRBD2 TRBV7-2 CASSFGGRGGHEQYF TGTGCCAGCAGCTTCGGCGGGAGGGGAGGTCACGAGCAGTACTTC
NA TRBJ1-2 NA TRBV15 CATSSHLHGGYTF TGTGCCACCAGCTCCCATTTGCACGGTGGCTACACCTTC
few TRBJ1-6 NA TRBV7-9 CASSFSAGAESPLHF TGTGCCAGCAGTTTTTCAGCGGGGGCTGAGTCACCCCTCCACTTT